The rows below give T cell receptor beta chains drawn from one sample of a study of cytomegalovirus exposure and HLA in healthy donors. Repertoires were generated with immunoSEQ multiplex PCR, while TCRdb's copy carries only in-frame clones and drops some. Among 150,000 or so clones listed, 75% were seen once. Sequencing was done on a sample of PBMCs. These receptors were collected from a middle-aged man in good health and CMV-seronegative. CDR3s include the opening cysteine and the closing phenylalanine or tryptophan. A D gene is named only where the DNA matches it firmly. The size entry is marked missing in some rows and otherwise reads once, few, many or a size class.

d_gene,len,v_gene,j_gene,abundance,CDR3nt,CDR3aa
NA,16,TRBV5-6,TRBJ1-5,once,TGTGCCAGCAGCTTGGGGGCCGGGGTCAAGGGCAGGTCCCAGCATTTT,CASSLGAGVKGRSQHF
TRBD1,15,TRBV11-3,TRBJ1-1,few,TGTGCCAGCAGCAACGGACAGGGGGAGAACACTGAAGCTTTCTTT,CASSNGQGENTEAFF
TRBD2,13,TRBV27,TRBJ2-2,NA,TGTGCCAGCAGTTTACGGGGGGCCGGGGAGCTGTTTTTT,CASSLRGAGELFF
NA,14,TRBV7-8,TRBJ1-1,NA,TGTGCCAGCACCCTGGATCCCCGGGGTACTGAAGCTTTCTTT,CASTLDPRGTEAFF
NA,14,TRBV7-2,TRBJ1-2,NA,TGTGCCAGCAGCACCTACAGGGTGAACTATGGCTACACCTTC,CASSTYRVNYGYTF
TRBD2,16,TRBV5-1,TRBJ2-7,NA,TGCGCCAGCAGCTTGGAAGCTAGCGGGGACCCATACGAGCAGTACTTC,CASSLEASGDPYEQYF
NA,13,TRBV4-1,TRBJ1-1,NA,TGCGCCAGCAGCCTAGGGGTACACACTGAAGCTTTCTTT,CASSLGVHTEAFF
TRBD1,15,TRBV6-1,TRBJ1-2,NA,TGTGCCAGCAGTGTGGGGGGGACAGGAGTCTATGGCTACACCTTC,CASSVGGTGVYGYTF
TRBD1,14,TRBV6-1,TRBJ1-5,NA,TGTGCCGGGTCGTTCGAGGGGGCCAATCAGCCCCAGCATTTT,CAGSFEGANQPQHF
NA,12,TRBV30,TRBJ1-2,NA,TGTGCCTGGCCCGACAGCCGCTATGGCTACACCTTC,CAWPDSRYGYTF
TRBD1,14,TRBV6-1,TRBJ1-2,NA,TGTGCCAGCAGCCCCGGACAGGGGCGCTATGGCTACACCTTC,CASSPGQGRYGYTF
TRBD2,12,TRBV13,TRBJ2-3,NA,TGTGCCAGCAGCGAGGGACTAGCAGCGCAGTATTTT,CASSEGLAAQYF
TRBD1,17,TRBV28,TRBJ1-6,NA,TGTGCCAGCAGGCCGACAGGGATCCGAAACTATAATTCACCCCTCCACTTT,CASRPTGIRNYNSPLHF
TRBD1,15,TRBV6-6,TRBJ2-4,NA,TGTGCCAGCAGTTCCGCAGGGGGCAGCGAAAACATTCAGTACTTC,CASSSAGGSENIQYF
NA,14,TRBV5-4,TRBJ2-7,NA,TGTGCCAGCACCCTAGGCCGGGGAGAATACGAGCAGTACTTC,CASTLGRGEYEQYF
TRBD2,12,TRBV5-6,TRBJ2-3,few,TGTGCCAGCAGCTCCCTGGAGCGGGGGGTTTATTTT,CASSSLERGVYF
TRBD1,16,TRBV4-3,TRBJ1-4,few,TGCGCCAGCAGACGGGACAGGACCACAACTAATGAAAAACTGTTTTTT,CASRRDRTTTNEKLFF
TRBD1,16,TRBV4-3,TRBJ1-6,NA,TGCGCCAGCAGCCAAGATCGACAGGGGAGTAATTCACCCCTCCACTTT,CASSQDRQGSNSPLHF
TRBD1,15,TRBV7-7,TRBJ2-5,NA,TGTGCCAGCAGCTTAAGGCCGACAGGGGACGAGACCCAGTACTTC,CASSLRPTGDETQYF
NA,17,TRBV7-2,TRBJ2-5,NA,TGTGCCAGCAGCTTCTGGTCCGCGACGGGATTCAGAGAGACCCAGTACTTC,CASSFWSATGFRETQYF